What follows is one T cell receptor beta chain and its context. These data originate in a study of T cell responses to AZD1222 COVID-19 vaccine. Sequenced by immunoSEQ multiplex PCR; TCRdb stores in-frame clones only, minus some. The table has about 140,000 clones, 85% to 95% seen once; the top ten hold 10% to 15%. Germline loops: CDR1 GTSNPN, CDR2 SVGIG (reference sequence). CDR3 size: 15 residues. Trimming at V came to 2 bases and at J to 2 bases, leaving 5 bases not matched to a gene. The TCR was taken from an adult who had recovered from COVID-19. The genes are TRBV30 and TRBJ1-5; 8 nucleotides agree with TRBD1. Sequenced material: peripheral blood, taken after recovery from COVID-19. CDR3 DNA: TGTGCCTGGAGTAAAGGACAGGGCGGCAATCAGCCCCAGCATTTT. Translation: CAWSKGQGGNQPQHF.